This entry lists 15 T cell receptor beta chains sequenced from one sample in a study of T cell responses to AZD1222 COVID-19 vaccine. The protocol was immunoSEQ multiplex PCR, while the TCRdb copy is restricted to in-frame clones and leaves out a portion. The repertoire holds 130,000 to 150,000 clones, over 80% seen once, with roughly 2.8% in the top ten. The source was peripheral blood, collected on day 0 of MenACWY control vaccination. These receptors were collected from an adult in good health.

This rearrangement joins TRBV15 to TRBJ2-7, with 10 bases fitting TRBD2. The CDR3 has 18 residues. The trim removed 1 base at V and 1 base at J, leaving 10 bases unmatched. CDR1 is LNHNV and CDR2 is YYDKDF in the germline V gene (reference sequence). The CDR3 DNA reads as TGTGCCACCAGCAGAGTCGTACTAGCGGGAAGTCAGTCCTACGAGCAGTACTTC. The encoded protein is CATSRVVLAGSQSYEQYF.

In nucleotides, the CDR3 is TGTGCCAGCAGCTTGGAAATGGAGGGGGGCTCTGGCTACACCTTC. It encodes CASSLEMEGGSGYTF. The V gene is TRBV5-4, the J gene TRBJ1-2; D might be TRBD1 (6 bases). Germline V gene data show CDR1 as SGHNT and CDR2 as YYREEE (reference sequence). V was cut by 0 bases and J by 7 bases, with 16 bases left in between. The CDR3 length is 15 residues.

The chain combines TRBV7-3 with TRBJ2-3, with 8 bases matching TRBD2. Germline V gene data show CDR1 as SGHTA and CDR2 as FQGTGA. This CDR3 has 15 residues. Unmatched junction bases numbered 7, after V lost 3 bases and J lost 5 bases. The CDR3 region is CASSLTGGRGDTQYF. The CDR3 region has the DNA TGTGCCAGCAGCTTGACGGGGGGGCGAGGAGATACGCAGTATTTT.

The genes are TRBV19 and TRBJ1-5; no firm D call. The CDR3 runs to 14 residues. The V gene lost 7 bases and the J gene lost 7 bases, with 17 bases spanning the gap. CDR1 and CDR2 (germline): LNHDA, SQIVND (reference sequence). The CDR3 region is CASTEGGFGQPQHF. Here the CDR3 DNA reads TGTGCCAGTACCGAGGGAGGGTTTGGCCAGCCCCAGCATTTT.

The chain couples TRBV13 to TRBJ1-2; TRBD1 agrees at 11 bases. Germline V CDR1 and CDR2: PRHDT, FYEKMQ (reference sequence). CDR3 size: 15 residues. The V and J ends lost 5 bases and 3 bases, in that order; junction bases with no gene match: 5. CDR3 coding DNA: TGTGCCAGCAGCCGGGACAGGGGGTCCTACTATGGCTACACCTTC. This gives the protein CASSRDRGSYYGYTF.

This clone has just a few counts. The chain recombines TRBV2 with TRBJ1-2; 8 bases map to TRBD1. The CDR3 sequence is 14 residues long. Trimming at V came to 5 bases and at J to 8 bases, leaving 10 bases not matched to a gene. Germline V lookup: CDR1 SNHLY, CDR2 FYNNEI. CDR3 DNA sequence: TGTGCCAGCAGTAACAAGACAGGGGTCGACGGCTACACCTTC. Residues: CASSNKTGVDGYTF.

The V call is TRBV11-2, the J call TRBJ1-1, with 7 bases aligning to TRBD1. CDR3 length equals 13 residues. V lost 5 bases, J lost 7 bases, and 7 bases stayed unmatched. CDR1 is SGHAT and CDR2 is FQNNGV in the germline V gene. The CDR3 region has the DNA TGTGCCAGCAGCGTCCGGGACAGAAATGAAGCTTTCTTT. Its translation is CASSVRDRNEAFF. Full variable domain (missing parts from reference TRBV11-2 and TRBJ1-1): EAGVAQSPRYKIIEKRQSVAFWCNPISGHATLYWYQQILGQGPKLLIQFQNNGVVDDSQLPKDRFSAERLKGVDSTLKIQPAKLEDSAVYLCASSVRDRNEAFFGQGTRLTVV.

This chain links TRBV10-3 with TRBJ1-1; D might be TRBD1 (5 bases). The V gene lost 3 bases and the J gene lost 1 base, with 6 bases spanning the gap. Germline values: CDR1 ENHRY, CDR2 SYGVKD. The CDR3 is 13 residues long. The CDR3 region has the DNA TGTGCCATCAGTGAAAGGGGGAACACTGAAGCTTTCTTT. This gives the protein CAISERGNTEAFF.

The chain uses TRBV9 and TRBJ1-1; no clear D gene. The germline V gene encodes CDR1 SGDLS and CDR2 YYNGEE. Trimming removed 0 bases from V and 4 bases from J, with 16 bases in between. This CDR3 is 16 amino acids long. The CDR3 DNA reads TGTGCCAGCAGCGTAGCTAGTACGGCGACGGGCACTGAAGCTTTCTTT. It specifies CASSVASTATGTEAFF. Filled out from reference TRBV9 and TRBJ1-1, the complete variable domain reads DSGVTQTPKHLITATGQRVTLRCSPRSGDLSVYWYQQSLDQGLQFLIQYYNGEERAKGNILERFSAQQFPDLHSELNLSSLELGDSALYFCASSVASTATGTEAFFGQGTRLTVV.

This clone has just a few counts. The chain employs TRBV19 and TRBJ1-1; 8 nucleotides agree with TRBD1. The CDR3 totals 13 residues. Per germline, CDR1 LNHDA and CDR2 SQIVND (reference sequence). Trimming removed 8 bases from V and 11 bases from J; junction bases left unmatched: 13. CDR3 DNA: TGTGCCAGTGGGGGGACAGGTCGAAGAGGGGCTTTCTTT. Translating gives CASGGTGRRGAFF.

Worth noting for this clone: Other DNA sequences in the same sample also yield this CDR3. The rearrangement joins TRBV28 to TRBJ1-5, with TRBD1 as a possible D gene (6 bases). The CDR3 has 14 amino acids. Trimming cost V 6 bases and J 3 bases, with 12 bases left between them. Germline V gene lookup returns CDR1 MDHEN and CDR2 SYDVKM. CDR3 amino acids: CASSQGGSNQPQHF. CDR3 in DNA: TGTGCCAGCAGCCAAGGGGGTTCCAATCAGCCCCAGCATTTT.

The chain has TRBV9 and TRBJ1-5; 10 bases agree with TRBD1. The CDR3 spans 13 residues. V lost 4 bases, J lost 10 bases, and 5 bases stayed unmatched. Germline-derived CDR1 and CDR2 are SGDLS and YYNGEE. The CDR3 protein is CASSRTGGIPQHF. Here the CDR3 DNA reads TGTGCCAGCAGCCGGACAGGGGGGATACCCCAGCATTTT.

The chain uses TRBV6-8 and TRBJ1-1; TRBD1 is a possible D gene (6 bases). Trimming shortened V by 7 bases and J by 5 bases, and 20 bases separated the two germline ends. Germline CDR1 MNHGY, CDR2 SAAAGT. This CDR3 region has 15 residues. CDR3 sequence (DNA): TGTGCCAGCACCCAGGGGATCCCTTCCTGGACTGAAGCTTTCTTT. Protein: CASTQGIPSWTEAFF.

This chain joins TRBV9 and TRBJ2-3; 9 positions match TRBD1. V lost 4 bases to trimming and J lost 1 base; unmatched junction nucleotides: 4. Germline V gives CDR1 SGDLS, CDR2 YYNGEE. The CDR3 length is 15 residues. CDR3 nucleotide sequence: TGTGCCAGCAGCATACGGACAGGGGGCACAGATACGCAGTATTTT. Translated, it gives CASSIRTGGTDTQYF.

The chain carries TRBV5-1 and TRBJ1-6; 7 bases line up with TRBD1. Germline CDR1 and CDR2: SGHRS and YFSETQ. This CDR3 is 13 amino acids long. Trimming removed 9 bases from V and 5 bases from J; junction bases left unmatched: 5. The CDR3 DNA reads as TGCGCCACCACCACAGGGGATAATTCACCCCTCCACTTT. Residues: CATTTGDNSPLHF.